This T cell receptor beta chain originates from a study of response to subunit inactivated influenza vaccine. This clonotype was counted only a few times. This CDR3 has 15 amino acids. Trimming took 1 base from V and 12 from J, leaving 19 bases between them. The V gene's germline CDR1 is LGHDT and CDR2 YNNKEL (reference sequence). TCRdb reprocessed the RT-PCR reads via MiXCR and lists one record per CDR3 protein. The data hold some 570,000 distinct CDR3 sequences, with over 9% observed a single time. These records were also assigned to another study, of T cells expressing NK-cell markers. This second study says: Researchers built TCR beta cDNA using 5'RACE template switching with UMIs.

The chain links TRBV3-1 to TRBJ2-1, with D possibly TRBD1 on 6 matching bases. The material was PBMCs from blood, obtained on the day of vaccination. The origin of this receptor is a man aged 45-65 years who received an inactivated influenza vaccine. The CDR3 nucleotides read TGTGCCAGCAGCCAAGGGACAGTTCCTACAATGAGGCAGTTCTTC. Its protein product is CASSQGTVPTMRQFF.